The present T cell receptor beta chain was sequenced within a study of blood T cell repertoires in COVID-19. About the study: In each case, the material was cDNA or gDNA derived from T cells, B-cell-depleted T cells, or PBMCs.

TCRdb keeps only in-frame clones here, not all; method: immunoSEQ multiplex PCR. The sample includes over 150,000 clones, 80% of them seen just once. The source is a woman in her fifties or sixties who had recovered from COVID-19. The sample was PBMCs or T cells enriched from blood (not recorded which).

In DNA form, the CDR3 reads TGTGCCAGCAGCTACCGACAGGGGTTTGGTGAGCAGTTCTTC. As protein: CASSYRQGFGEQFF. The V gene is TRBV5-5, the J gene TRBJ2-1; TRBD1 matches 8 bases. Germline-derived CDR1 and CDR2 are SGHKS and YYEKEE (reference sequence). This CDR3 is built from 14 residues. The ends lost 3 bases at V and 9 bases at J; junction bases unmatched: 8.